Reported below is one TCR beta chain. The target of this receptor is not known. Base qualities are not provided; no much larger clone lies one nucleotide away. Library preparation employed the immunoSEQ multiplex PCR assay. The immuneACCESS repertoire file appears here via TCRdb, limited to in-frame rearrangements. These files lack a portion of the clones; in checked studies, under half of the deficit traces to unresolved V genes, and the cause of the others is not known. The sample table contains 70,000 to 90,000 clones; only one count was recorded for about 93% of them. Roughly 6.1% of the sample lies in the top ten. This entry comes from a study of control samples from healthy donors and cancer patients (dated by TCRdb to about 2020). Between the V and J ends, shortened by 0 bases and 0 bases respectively, the junction contains 12 bases. The CDR3 measures 17 amino acids from cysteine to phenylalanine. CDR3 DNA is the only sequence kept; it has 51 bases, read in frame from the first base. Taken from the germline V gene, the CDR1 and CDR2 loops are SGHRS and YFSETQ.

The TCR was taken from a woman between 35 and 50 years old in good health. The rearranged segments are TRBV5-1 and TRBJ1-4; a tentative D match to TRBD1 spans 6 bases. Sequencing input: blood. The CDR3 reads CASSLARGLATNEKLFF. The DNA sequence reads TGCGCCAGCAGCTTGGCCCGGGGGCTTGCAACTAATGAAAAACTGTTTTTT.